This T cell receptor (beta chain) was sequenced for a study of cytomegalovirus exposure and HLA in healthy donors. Study details: Approximately 190 million T cells yielded fewer than 120 million unique TCR beta sequences in earlier analysis.

PCR involved 60 Vbeta and 13 Jbeta primers. Here immunoSEQ multiplex PCR was the method, and the copy in TCRdb shows in-frame clones only, minus some. The sample carries around 140,000 clones, just under 85% recorded once. This CDR3 region has 13 residues. V lost 8 bases and J lost 2; bases outside the gene matches: 5. CDR1 is MDHEN and CDR2 is SYDVKM in the germline V gene. This sequence originates from a woman between 35 and 50 years old in good health and CMV-seronegative. J is TRBJ2-7 and V is TRBV28; 8 bases are a match to TRBD2. What was sequenced was PBMCs. This chain's CDR3 is CASERLATYEQYF. In nucleotides, the CDR3 is TGTGCCAGCGAGAGACTAGCGACCTACGAGCAGTACTTC. Supplemented by reference TRBV28 and TRBJ2-7, the full variable domain reads DVKVTQSSRYLVKRTGEKVFLECVQDMDHENMFWYRQDPGLGLRLIYFSYDVKMKEKGDIPEGYSVSREKKERFSLILESASTNQTSMYLCASERLATYEQYFGPGTRLTVT.